This paragraph covers one T cell receptor beta chain sequence. After removal of 6 bases from V and 11 bases from J, the junction contained 10 bases not matched to a gene. The CDR3 spans 13 residues. CDR1 is MNHEY and CDR2 is SVGAGI in the germline V gene. In the PCR, 60 Vbeta and 13 Jbeta primers were used. Clones were read by immunoSEQ multiplex PCR, and TCRdb kept only the in-frame ones, dropping some. Among about 96,000 clones listed, around 60% were seen once. This sample was included in a study of cytomegalovirus exposure and HLA in healthy donors. The source is a man between 60 and 75 years old in good health and CMV-seronegative. The V call is TRBV6-5, the J call TRBJ1-1, with TRBD1 matching 9 bases. Sequences were obtained from PBMCs. Here the CDR3 reads CASRGNRGPRAFF. CDR3 DNA sequence: TGTGCCAGCAGAGGGAACAGGGGGCCCAGGGCTTTCTTT.